This TCR beta chain came from a study of early T cells in non-severe SARS-CoV-2 infection. At the level of the study: Sequencing targeted bulk RNA from unsorted whole blood, leaving chains unpaired. Broader study findings: Matching with VDJdb favored anti-spike CD8 responses (missing private and CD4 specificities).

Unique molecular identifier tags were affixed to discrete cDNA molecules. Each CDR3 protein gets one entry after TCRdb re-called the 5' RACE reads with MiXCR. Of approximately 45,000 distinct CDR3 sequences detected, approximately 6.1% appear once; the ten largest clones hold roughly 12%. This clonotype was picked up many times. Its antigen is currently unknown. The ends were cut back, 4 bases at V and 8 bases at J, with 17 bases in the middle. The CDR3 consists of 15 residues. The germline V gene has CDR1 MGHRA and CDR2 YSYEKL. The chain recombines TRBV4-1 with TRBJ1-4; no clear D. This TCR was recovered from an adult who was a healthcare worker with PCR-confirmed SARS-CoV-2 infection or an uninfected control (not recorded which). The sequencing sample was made of whole blood. In DNA, the CDR3 is TGCGCCAGCAGCCCCAATTTTGGGATTGGCGAAAAACTGTTTTTT. Translation gives CASSPNFGIGEKLFF.